This T cell receptor (beta chain) was identified in a study of blood T cell repertoires in COVID-19. Whole-study context: Spain, Italy and the United States supplied samples that represented acute and convalescent COVID-19. Nucleic acid was either cDNA or gDNA, and it came from T cells, B-cell-depleted T cells, or PBMCs.

Trimming shortened V by 6 bases and J by 4 bases, and 6 bases separated the two germline ends. Looked up from germline, CDR1 is LNHDA and CDR2 is SQIVND (reference sequence). The CDR3 is 11 amino acids. Original methodology: Reference gene primers were amplified, and this amplification served to estimate nucleated cell counts. TCRdb keeps only in-frame clones here, not all; method: immunoSEQ multiplex PCR. The V and J calls and clone size come from that table; D and trimming were worked out from the DNA. The table has around 150,000 clones, 87% seen once. The specimen was peripheral blood. The V gene is TRBV19, the J gene TRBJ1-1; D remains ambiguous. The sequence was obtained from a woman between 55 and 75 years old with active or convalescent COVID-19. CDR3 residues: CASSPGTEAFF. CDR3 bases: TGTGCCAGTAGCCCCGGCACTGAAGCTTTCTTT.